The 22 T cell receptor beta chains listed next were all sequenced from one sample in a study of radiotherapy plus CTLA-4 blockade in lung cancer. Clones were sequenced by immunoSEQ multiplex PCR, and TCRdb holds only the in-frame ones, with some missing. Altogether tens of thousands of clones are present, 80% to 90% being singletons, with the ten largest covering about 20%. This material consisted of peripheral blood, taken from a patient treated with radiotherapy plus ipilimumab. These receptors all come from a human donor with non-small cell lung cancer whose response to radiotherapy plus ipilimumab could not be evaluated.

The chain couples TRBV11-2 to TRBJ2-7, with TRBD1 identical over 7 bases. This CDR3 comprises 14 residues. Losses at the gene ends were 0 bases for V and 5 bases for J; bases not matched to a gene: 4. Germline CDR1 and CDR2: SGHAT and FQNNGV. CDR3 in DNA: TGTGCCAGCAGCTTAGAGCGACAGGGCCACGAGCAGTACTTC. It is translated as CASSLERQGHEQYF.

This rearrangement joins TRBV5-8 to TRBJ1-1, with TRBD1 matching 12 bases. CDR1 is SGHTS, CDR2 YDEGEE, per germline. V was pared by 3 bases and J by 0 bases, with 9 bases of the junction left unmatched. This CDR3 spans 18 amino acids. In DNA, the CDR3 is TGTGCCAGCAGCTCCGGGACAGGGGGCCACGAAGTGAACACTGAAGCTTTCTTT. Translated: CASSSGTGGHEVNTEAFF.

V usage is TRBV28 and J usage is TRBJ1-6, with TRBD1 matching over 7 bases. Germline V gene lookup returns CDR1 MDHEN and CDR2 SYDVKM. This CDR3 spans 15 amino acids. V shed 6 bases and J 5 bases; nucleotides not matched to a gene: 7. DNA of the CDR3: TGTGCCAGCAGCCAAACAGGGGATAATAATTCACCCCTCCACTTT. Translating gives CASSQTGDNNSPLHF.

The V and J genes are TRBV6-1 and TRBJ2-1, with 8 nucleotides matching TRBD2. The trim removed 1 base at V and 0 bases at J, leaving 8 bases unmatched. This CDR3 is 18 amino acids long. In germline, CDR1 is MNHNS, CDR2 SASEGT. The CDR3 is CASSEVAGTIPSYNEQFF. CDR3 sequence (DNA): TGTGCCAGCAGTGAAGTAGCGGGAACAATTCCCTCCTACAATGAGCAGTTCTTC.

The chain links TRBV7-6 to TRBJ1-1; 8 positions agree with TRBD1. Unmatched junction bases numbered 4, after V lost 6 bases and J lost 4 bases. This CDR3 spans 13 amino acids. Germline-derived CDR1 and CDR2 are SGHVS and FNYEAQ. The CDR3 here is CASRPTGATEAFF. DNA of the CDR3: TGTGCCAGCAGGCCGACAGGGGCCACTGAAGCTTTCTTT.

This rearrangement joins TRBV18 to TRBJ2-7; a possible D gene is TRBD2 (7 bases). This CDR3 is built from 17 residues. Germline CDR1 reads KGHSH; CDR2 reads LQKENI. Trimming removed 2 bases at V and 7 bases at J, with 24 bases between. The CDR3 sequence is CASSPKGGGMDPREQYF. DNA of the CDR3: TGTGCCAGCTCACCAAAGGGAGGGGGAATGGATCCTAGGGAGCAGTACTTC.

V gene TRBV2 combines with J gene TRBJ2-7, with TRBD1 identical over 10 bases. Losses at the gene ends were 6 bases for V and 5 bases for J; bases not matched to a gene: 7. The length of the CDR3 is 14 residues. Germline CDR1 SNHLY, CDR2 FYNNEI. CDR3 residues: CASSRDRGSDEQYF. The CDR3 bases are TGTGCCAGCAGCAGGGACAGGGGCTCGGACGAGCAGTACTTC.

This clone has only one observation. This chain uses TRBV29-1 with TRBJ2-1; D might be TRBD2 (5 bases). The CDR3 contains 12 residues. Germline CDR1 and CDR2: SQVTM and ANQGSEA. Trimming pared 5 bases from V and 10 bases from J, leaving 15 bases between. The CDR3 DNA reads TGCAGCGTTCGGGTCAGCGGACCCGAGCAGTTCTTC. It is translated as CSVRVSGPEQFF.

This chain links TRBV18 with TRBJ2-7; TRBD1 matches 7 bases. Germline assignment: CDR1 KGHSH and CDR2 LQKENI. V gave up 5 bases and J gave up 2 bases; unmatched junction bases: 9. The CDR3 is 15 amino acids. In nucleotides, the CDR3 is TGTGCCAGCTCAGATCCGGGACAGCCAACCTACGAGCAGTACTTC. Amino acids: CASSDPGQPTYEQYF.

The chain has TRBV7-8 and TRBJ2-7, with D maybe TRBD2 (6 bases). The V and J ends lost 3 bases and 2 bases respectively, with 11 bases between them. Germline assignment: CDR1 SGHVS and CDR2 FQNEAQ. The CDR3 is 14 amino acids. CDR3 in DNA: TGTGCCAGCAGCTTCTCGGCGGGGACCTACGAGCAGTACTTC. Residues: CASSFSAGTYEQYF.

In its sample, this clone was seen once. The V and J genes are TRBV6-5 and TRBJ1-2; 7 nucleotides line up with TRBD1. The germline V gene has CDR1 MNHEY and CDR2 SVGAGI. V dropped 0 bases and J dropped 3; count of bases not matched to a gene: 7. The CDR3 covers 16 residues. Here the CDR3 reads CASSYSSRGVYYGYTF. CDR3 DNA sequence: TGTGCCAGCAGTTACTCGAGCAGGGGGGTCTACTATGGCTACACCTTC.

The gene calls are TRBV19 and TRBJ1-5, with a weak D call TRBD1 (6 bases). Between the trimmed V and J ends, which lost 3 bases and 11 bases, there was a span of 17 bases. CDR3 length: 14 residues. Per germline, CDR1 LNHDA and CDR2 SQIVND (reference sequence). Written as DNA, the CDR3 is TGTGCCAGTAGTATGGGACAAAGCTTCGGGGCCCAGCATTTT. This codes for CASSMGQSFGAQHF.

This chain links TRBV4-3 with TRBJ2-3; tentative D call: TRBD1 (6 bases). Per germline, CDR1 LGHNA and CDR2 YSLEER. The CDR3 is made up of 15 amino acids. V was pared by 0 bases and J by 9 bases, with 16 bases between. The CDR3 loop reads CASSQDEQSRGTQYF. CDR3 DNA: TGCGCCAGCAGCCAAGATGAACAGTCCAGGGGCACGCAGTATTTT.

Only a few counts were recorded for this clone. V usage is TRBV6-1 and J usage is TRBJ2-7; D may be TRBD1 (6 bases). From germline, CDR1 is MNHNS and CDR2 SASEGT. Trimming left V 8 bases short and J 2 bases short, with 19 bases between. The CDR3 loop spans 15 amino acids. This CDR3 reads CASGRPGTSTYEQYF. For the CDR3, the DNA is TGTGCCAGCGGCCGGCCCGGGACATCGACCTACGAGCAGTACTTC.

The chain recombines TRBV2 with TRBJ1-1; 7 nucleotides line up with TRBD1. This CDR3 has 14 amino acids. V lost 6 bases and J lost 0; bases outside the gene matches: 4. Germline V gene data show CDR1 as SNHLY and CDR2 as FYNNEI. Here the CDR3 DNA reads TGTGCCAGCAGGACGGGACAGATGAACACTGAAGCTTTCTTT. It is translated as CASRTGQMNTEAFF. The full variable domain, completed using reference TRBV2 and TRBJ1-1, is EPEVTQTPSHQVTQMGQEVILRCVPISNHLYFYWYRQILGQKVEFLVSFYNNEISEKSEIFDDQFSVERPDGSNFTLKIRSTKLEDSAMYFCASRTGQMNTEAFFGQGTRLTVV.

Notes on this clone: Other DNA sequences in the same sample also yield this CDR3. The V call is TRBV5-1, the J call TRBJ1-2, with 10 bases lining up with TRBD1. Germline CDR1 is SGHRS and CDR2 is YFSETQ. CDR3 length: 13 amino acids. Germline trimming cut 4 bases from V and 5 bases from J; bases unmatched to any gene: 2. The CDR3 is CASSPGQGYGYTF. For the CDR3, the DNA is TGCGCCAGCAGCCCGGGACAGGGGTATGGCTACACCTTC.

V gene TRBV9 combines with J gene TRBJ2-2; TRBD1 matches 7 bases. Trimming removed 4 bases from V and 1 base from J; junction bases left unmatched: 4. The CDR3 is made up of 15 amino acids. Germline V gives CDR1 SGDLS, CDR2 YYNGEE. The CDR3 nucleotides are TGTGCCAGCAGCCCCTCAGGGGGGAACACCGGGGAGCTGTTTTTT. This codes for CASSPSGGNTGELFF.

CDR3 region: CASSPLGTSSTDTQYF. The CDR3 bases are TGTGCCAGCAGCCCGTTAGGGACTAGTTCCACAGATACGCAGTATTTT. The rearrangement joins TRBV11-3 to TRBJ2-3; TRBD2 matches at 8 bases. CDR3 size: 16 residues. V was clipped by 5 bases and J by 2 bases; unmatched bases: 9. In germline, CDR1 is SGHNT, CDR2 YENEEA.

The chain combines TRBV25-1 with TRBJ2-4, with TRBD1 matching 8 bases. Germline assignment: CDR1 MGHDK and CDR2 SYGVNS. The CDR3 loop spans 18 amino acids. The J segment lost 0 bases and the V segment lost 5 bases, leaving 12 bases of the junction unmatched. CDR3 bases: TGTGCCAGCAGTTCTGGACAGGGACGGGCCCTAGCCAAAAACATTCAGTACTTC. It encodes CASSSGQGRALAKNIQYF.

V gene TRBV6-6 combines with J gene TRBJ2-7; D is ambiguous. Trimming pared 9 bases from V and 0 bases from J, leaving 9 bases between. CDR1 and CDR2 (germline): MNHNY, SVGAGI (reference sequence). This CDR3 is built from 12 residues. The CDR3 loop reads CARITASYEQYF. DNA of the CDR3: TGTGCCAGGATCACAGCCTCCTACGAGCAGTACTTC.

This clone was observed a handful of times. This rearrangement joins TRBV2 to TRBJ2-3; tentatively, D is TRBD2 (6 bases). CDR1 is SNHLY, CDR2 FYNNEI, per germline. The V and J ends lost 8 bases and 4 bases respectively, with 10 bases between them. The CDR3 loop spans 12 amino acids. Written as DNA, the CDR3 is TGTGCCAGCGGACGGGAGTCAGATACGCAGTATTTT. Translating gives CASGRESDTQYF.

CDR3 in amino acids: CSVGYRSSYEQYF. For the CDR3, the DNA is TGCAGCGTTGGGTACAGGAGCTCCTACGAGCAGTACTTC. The chain has TRBV29-1 and TRBJ2-7; possibly TRBD1 for D (5 bases). This CDR3 comprises 13 residues. Trimming shortened V by 4 bases and J by 0 bases, and 10 bases separated the two germline ends. In germline, CDR1 is SQVTM, CDR2 ANQGSEA.